This T cell receptor (beta chain) was identified in a study of T-cell reconstitution after alpha-beta-depleted transplantation in children. General study points: Newly produced T cells mostly accounted for T-cell counts and diversity one year post-transplant.

V was pared by 6 bases and J by 3 bases, with 15 bases between. Germline assignment: CDR1 DFQATT and CDR2 SNEGSKA (reference sequence). The CDR3 is made up of 13 amino acids. This clonotype was counted between two and nine times. Its antigen is not identified. For TCRbeta, the library was prepared with unique molecular identifiers. TCRdb re-derived calls from the PCR reads in MiXCR, one entry per CDR3 protein. The top ten clones hold 30% to 35% of a sample with some 110,000 distinct CDR3 sequences, about a tenth of them seen once. The chain is built from TRBV20-1 and TRBJ2-7; no clear D. Sample: PBMCs, taken before TCRalphabeta/CD19-depleted stem cell transplant. The clonotype was recovered from a boy under 10 years old with acute lymphoblastic leukemia, due to receive a stem cell transplant. This chain's CDR3 is CSALKSGNYEQYF. CDR3 bases: TGCAGTGCCCTCAAATCTGGCAACTACGAGCAGTACTTC.